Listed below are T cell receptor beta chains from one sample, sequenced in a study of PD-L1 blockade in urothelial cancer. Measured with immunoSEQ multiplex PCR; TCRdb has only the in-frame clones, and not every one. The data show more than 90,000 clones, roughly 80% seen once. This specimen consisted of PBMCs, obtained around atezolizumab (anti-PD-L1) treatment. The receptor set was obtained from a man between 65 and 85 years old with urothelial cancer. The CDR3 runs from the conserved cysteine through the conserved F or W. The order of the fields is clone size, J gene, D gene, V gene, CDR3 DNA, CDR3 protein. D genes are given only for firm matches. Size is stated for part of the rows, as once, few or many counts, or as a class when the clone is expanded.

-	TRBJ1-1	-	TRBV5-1	TGCGCCAGCAGGATCGGTGACAGGTGGAGGACTGAAGCTTTCTTT	CASRIGDRWRTEAFF
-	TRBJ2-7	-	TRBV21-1	TGTGCCAGCAGCAAAGGTCCCAGGAATGAATACGAGCAGTACTTC	CASSKGPRNEYEQYF
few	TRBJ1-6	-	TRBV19	TGTGCCAGTAGGCACGACAGTCCTTGGAATTCACCCCTCCACTTT	CASRHDSPWNSPLHF
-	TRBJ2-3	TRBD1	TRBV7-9	TGTGCCAGCAGCCCACCGGGGACAGGGGTGGTGGATACGCAGTATTTT	CASSPPGTGVVDTQYF
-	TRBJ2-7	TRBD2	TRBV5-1	TGCGCCAGCACCGAGGCGGTGGCGGGGGGCTCTGGCGAGCAGTACTTC	CASTEAVAGGSGEQYF
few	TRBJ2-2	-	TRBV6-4	TGTGCCAGCGCCCGGGATTGGGCCGGGGAGCTGTTTTTT	CASARDWAGELFF
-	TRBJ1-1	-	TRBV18	TGTGCCAGCTCAGGACAAATGAACACTGAAGCTTTCTTT	CASSGQMNTEAFF
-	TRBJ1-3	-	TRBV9	TGTGCCAGCAGCGTAGGGAGAGGAACAGGTTTTAACTCTGGAAACACCATATATTTT	CASSVGRGTGFNSGNTIYF
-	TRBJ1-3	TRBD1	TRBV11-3	TGTGCCAGCAGCCTAGCGACAGGGGCGACCTTCGACTCTGGAAACACCATATATTTT	CASSLATGATFDSGNTIYF
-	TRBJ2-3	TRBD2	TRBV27	TGTGCCAGCAGTTCCTCCCGACTAGCGGGAGGGCCTGTGGGCACAGATACGCAGTATTTT	CASSSSRLAGGPVGTDTQYF
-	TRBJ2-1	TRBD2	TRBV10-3	TGTGCCATCAGGCTAAGCGGGGGGGAAAATGAGCAGTTCTTC	CAIRLSGGENEQFF
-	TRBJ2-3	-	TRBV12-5	TGTGCTAGTGGTTTGTCGAGTGCTAGCACAGATACGCAGTATTTT	CASGLSSASTDTQYF
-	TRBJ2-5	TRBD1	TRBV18	TGTGCCAGCTCACGACAGGGGCAAGAGACCCAGTACTTC	CASSRQGQETQYF
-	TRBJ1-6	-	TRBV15	TGTGCCACCAGCGCAGGGGTGACCTCTGATAATTCACCCCTCCACTTT	CATSAGVTSDNSPLHF
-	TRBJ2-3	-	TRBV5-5	TGTGCCAGCAGCTTGGATTGGGCAACAGATACGCAGTATTTT	CASSLDWATDTQYF
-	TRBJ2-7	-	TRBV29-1	TGCAGCGTAAGGGAGTACGAGCAGTACTTC	CSVREYEQYF
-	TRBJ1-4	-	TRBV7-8	TGTGCCAGCAGTGGACCGGGGAATGAAAAACTGTTTTTT	CASSGPGNEKLFF
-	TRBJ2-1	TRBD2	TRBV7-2	TGTGCCAGCAGCTACACTAGCGGGAGCTACAATGAGCAGTTCTTC	CASSYTSGSYNEQFF
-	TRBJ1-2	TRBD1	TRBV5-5	TGTGCCAGCACTCCCACCGGGACAGGGTCCGTCTATGGCTACACCTTC	CASTPTGTGSVYGYTF
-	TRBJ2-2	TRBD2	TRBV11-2	TGTGCCAGCAGTCCCCGGTTAAGCGGGGTGACCACCGGGGAGCTGTTTTTT	CASSPRLSGVTTGELFF
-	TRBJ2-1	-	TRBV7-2	TGTGCCAGCAGCCCTTCATCGGGTAGCGGAAACAATGAGCAGTTCTTC	CASSPSSGSGNNEQFF
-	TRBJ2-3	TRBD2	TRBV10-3	TGTGCCATCAGTGGGGGTAGCGGGGTTACCCAAGGCGGCACAGATACGCAGTATTTT	CAISGGSGVTQGGTDTQYF
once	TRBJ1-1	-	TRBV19	TGTGCCAGTAGTATTCCGGGTCTGAACACTGAAGCTTTCTTT	CASSIPGLNTEAFF
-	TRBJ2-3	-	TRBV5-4	TGTGCCAGCAGTCCCGAGGGGGAGAGGGATACGCAGTATTTT	CASSPEGERDTQYF
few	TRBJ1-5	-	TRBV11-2	TGTGCCAGCAGCTTAGCCCATAGCAATCAGCCCCAGCATTTT	CASSLAHSNQPQHF
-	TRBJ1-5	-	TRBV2	TGTGCCAGCAGTGGAGGGGGTTTGGGAAGCAATCAGCCCCAGCATTTT	CASSGGGLGSNQPQHF
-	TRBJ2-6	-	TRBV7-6	TGTGCCAGCAGCTTACAACAGGGCTCTGGGGCCAACGTCCTGACTTTC	CASSLQQGSGANVLTF
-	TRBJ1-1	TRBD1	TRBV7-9	TGTGCCAGCAGCCTGGACAGGAATGAAGCTTTCTTT	CASSLDRNEAFF
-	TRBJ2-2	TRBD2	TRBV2	TGTGCCAGCAGTGTTAATCCGGGGACTAGCGCGACCGGGGAGCTGTTTTTT	CASSVNPGTSATGELFF
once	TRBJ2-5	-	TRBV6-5	TGTGCCAGCAGGGACTTATCGGGGGTGCAAGAGACCCAGTACTTC	CASRDLSGVQETQYF
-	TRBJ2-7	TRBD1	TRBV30	TGTGCCTGGGCCGGGACAGGGGTCTACGAGCAGTACTTC	CAWAGTGVYEQYF
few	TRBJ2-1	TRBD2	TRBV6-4	TGTGCCAGCAGTGATCTGGGACTAGCGGGAGGGCCGAGGAATGAGCAGTTCTTC	CASSDLGLAGGPRNEQFF
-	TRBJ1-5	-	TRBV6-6	TGTGCCAGCAGTTACTCGAACCAGGGTGGCAATCAGCCCCAGCATTTT	CASSYSNQGGNQPQHF
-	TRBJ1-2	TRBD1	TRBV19	TGTGCCAGTAGTGCCACGGACAGGGTGAAGGGCTACACCTTC	CASSATDRVKGYTF
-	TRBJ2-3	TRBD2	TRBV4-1	TGCGCCAGCAGCCCACTAGCGGGGGGTGTAGATACGCAGTATTTT	CASSPLAGGVDTQYF
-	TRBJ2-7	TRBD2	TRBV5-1	TGCGCCAGCAGCTTGGCACTAGCGGGAGCGGGCGAGCAGTACTTC	CASSLALAGAGEQYF
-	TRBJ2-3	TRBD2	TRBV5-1	TGCGCCAGCAGCCCCGGACTAGCGGGAGTAAGGAGGACAGATACGCAGTATTTT	CASSPGLAGVRRTDTQYF
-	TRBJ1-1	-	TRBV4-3	TGCGCCAGCAGCCAAGGGTGGGCAGAATCGATGAACACTGAAGCTTTCTTT	CASSQGWAESMNTEAFF
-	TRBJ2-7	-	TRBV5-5	TGTGCCAGCAGCTTGACCGGGACCCTTAGGGGGGAGCAGTACTTC	CASSLTGTLRGEQYF
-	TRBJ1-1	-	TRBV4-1	TGCGCCAGCAGCCGACAGTACCCCACGAACACTGAAGCTTTCTTT	CASSRQYPTNTEAFF
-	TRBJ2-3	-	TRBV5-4	TGTGCCAGCAGCCAAGATTTCCAGGGAACAGATACGCAGTATTTT	CASSQDFQGTDTQYF
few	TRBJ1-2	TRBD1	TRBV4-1	TGCGCCAGCAGCCAGGAGAACGACAGGGATGGCTACACCTTC	CASSQENDRDGYTF
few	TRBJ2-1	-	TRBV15	TGTGCCACCAGCAGAGGTCCAGAAAACAATGAGCAGTTCTTC	CATSRGPENNEQFF
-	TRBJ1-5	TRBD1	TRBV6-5	TGTGCCAGCAGACAGGGGTCGGGCAATCAGCCCCAGCATTTT	CASRQGSGNQPQHF
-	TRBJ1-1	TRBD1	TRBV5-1	TGCGCCAGCAGCGCCGGGACAGCCCTGACTGAAGCTTTCTTT	CASSAGTALTEAFF
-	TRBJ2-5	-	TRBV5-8	TGTGCCAGCAGCTTGGGGAGGTCCATCCAAGAGACCCAGTACTTC	CASSLGRSIQETQYF
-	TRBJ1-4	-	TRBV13	TGTGCCAGCAGCTTAGTGGGTCAGGGTAATGAAAAACTGTTTTTT	CASSLVGQGNEKLFF
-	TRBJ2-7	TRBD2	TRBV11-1	TGTGCCAGCAGCTCCCAGGGACTAGCGGGAGAGGTGCAGTACTTC	CASSSQGLAGEVQYF
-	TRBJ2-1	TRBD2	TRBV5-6	TGTGCCAGCAGCTTGTGGGGGAGGGACTACAAGCCCTACAATGAGCAGTTCTTC	CASSLWGRDYKPYNEQFF
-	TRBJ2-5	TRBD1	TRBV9	TGTGCCAGCAGCTTAACACAGGGGGCGGGAGAGACCCAGTACTTC	CASSLTQGAGETQYF
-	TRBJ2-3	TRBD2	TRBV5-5	TGTGCCAGCAGCCGGACTAGCGGGGGCGGAACTAGCACAGATACGCAGTATTTT	CASSRTSGGGTSTDTQYF
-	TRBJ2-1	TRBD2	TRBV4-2	TGTGCCAGCAGCCAAGTGGGGGGAGGGACTAGCGGTTACAATGAGCAGTTCTTC	CASSQVGGGTSGYNEQFF
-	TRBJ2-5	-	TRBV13	TGTGCCAGCAGCTTACAGGGAAAACAAGAGACCCAGTACTTC	CASSLQGKQETQYF